This T cell receptor (beta chain) emerged from a study of T cell responses to AZD1222 COVID-19 vaccine. Some clones are missing from TCRdb's copy, which holds only in-frame ones; the method was immunoSEQ multiplex PCR. The data contain 150,000 to 200,000 clones, about 92% of them seen just once; the ten biggest clones take up 0.7% to 0.9%. Broader study findings: CD4 TCRs linked to vaccination spanned spike, dominating at 160-218 and 743-854.

Regarding this clone: Antigen unknown.

Between the trimmed V and J ends, which lost 6 bases and 3 bases, there was a span of 8 bases. Germline V gene lookup returns CDR1 MNHEY and CDR2 SVGAGI. The CDR3 contains 12 residues. The clonotype was recovered from an adult in good health. The specimen comprised peripheral blood, sampled on day 0 of AZD1222 vaccination. The chain has TRBV6-5 and TRBJ1-1; D gene unclear. The CDR3 region has the DNA TGTGCCAGCAGATGGCGGGACACTGAAGCTTTCTTT. Translation gives CASRWRDTEAFF.